This TCR beta chain was documented in a study of tumor T cells in aggressive B-cell lymphoma. TCRdb keeps only in-frame clones here, not all; method: immunoSEQ multiplex PCR. This table holds under 10,000 clones, over 75% found once. Trimming removed 3 bases from V and 0 bases from J, with 12 bases in between. This CDR3 has 15 amino acids. Per the germline V gene, CDR1 is SGDLS and CDR2 is YYNGEE. This TCR was sampled from an adult with diffuse large B cell lymphoma. The specimen was tumor tissue. The chain is built from TRBV9 and TRBJ1-2; maybe TRBD1 (6 bases). The CDR3 loop is CASSAPQGTNYGYTF. As DNA, the CDR3 is TGTGCCAGCAGCGCCCCCCAGGGGACTAACTATGGCTACACCTTC.